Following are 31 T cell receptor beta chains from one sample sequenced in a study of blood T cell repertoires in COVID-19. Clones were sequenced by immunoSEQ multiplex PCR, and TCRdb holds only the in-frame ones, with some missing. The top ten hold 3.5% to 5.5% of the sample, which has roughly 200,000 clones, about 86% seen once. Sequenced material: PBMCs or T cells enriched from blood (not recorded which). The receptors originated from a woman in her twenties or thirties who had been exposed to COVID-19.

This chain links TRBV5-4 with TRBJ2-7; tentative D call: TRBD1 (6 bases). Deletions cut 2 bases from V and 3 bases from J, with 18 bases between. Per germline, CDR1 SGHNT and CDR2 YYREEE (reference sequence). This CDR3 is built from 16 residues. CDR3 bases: TGTGCCAGCAGCTTTGGGGCAGGACAGAATCACTACGAGCAGTACTTC. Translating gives CASSFGAGQNHYEQYF.

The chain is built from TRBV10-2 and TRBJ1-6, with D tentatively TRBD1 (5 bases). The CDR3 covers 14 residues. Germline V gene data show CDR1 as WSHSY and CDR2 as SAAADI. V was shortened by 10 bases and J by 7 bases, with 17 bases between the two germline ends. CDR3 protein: CATQVGQGNSPLHF. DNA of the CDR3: TGCGCCACCCAGGTGGGGCAGGGAAATTCACCCCTCCACTTT.

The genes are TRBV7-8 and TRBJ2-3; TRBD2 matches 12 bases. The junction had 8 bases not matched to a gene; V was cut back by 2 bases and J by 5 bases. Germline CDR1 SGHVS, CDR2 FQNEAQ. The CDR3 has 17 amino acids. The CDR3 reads CASSLPLAGGYGDTQYF. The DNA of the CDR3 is TGTGCCAGCAGCTTACCCCTAGCGGGGGGGTATGGAGATACGCAGTATTTT.

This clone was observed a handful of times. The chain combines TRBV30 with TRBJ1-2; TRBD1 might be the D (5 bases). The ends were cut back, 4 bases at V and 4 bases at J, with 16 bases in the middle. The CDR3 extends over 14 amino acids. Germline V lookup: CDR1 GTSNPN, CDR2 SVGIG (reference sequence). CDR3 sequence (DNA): TGTGCCTGGAATGTGGGGGTCGGGGGCTATGGCTACACCTTC. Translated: CAWNVGVGGYGYTF.

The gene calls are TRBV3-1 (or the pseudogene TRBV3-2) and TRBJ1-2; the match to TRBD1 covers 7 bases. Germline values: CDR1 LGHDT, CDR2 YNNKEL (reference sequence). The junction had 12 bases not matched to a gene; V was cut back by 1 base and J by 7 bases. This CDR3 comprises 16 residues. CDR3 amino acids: CASSQAAHLDRVGYTF. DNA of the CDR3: TGTGCCAGCAGCCAAGCCGCGCACCTCGACAGGGTTGGCTACACCTTC.

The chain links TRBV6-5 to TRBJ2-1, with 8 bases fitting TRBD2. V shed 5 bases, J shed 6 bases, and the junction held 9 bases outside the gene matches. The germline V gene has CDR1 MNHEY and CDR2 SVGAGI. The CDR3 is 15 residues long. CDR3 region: CASSPALGRGNEQFF. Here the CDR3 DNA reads TGTGCCAGCAGTCCCGCCCTCGGGAGGGGCAATGAGCAGTTCTTC.

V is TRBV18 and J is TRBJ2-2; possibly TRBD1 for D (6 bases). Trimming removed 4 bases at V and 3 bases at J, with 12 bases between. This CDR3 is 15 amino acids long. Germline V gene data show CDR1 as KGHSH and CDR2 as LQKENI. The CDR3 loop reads CASSRGTYDTGELFF. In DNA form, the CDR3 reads TGTGCCAGCTCACGGGGGACATACGACACCGGGGAGCTGTTTTTT.

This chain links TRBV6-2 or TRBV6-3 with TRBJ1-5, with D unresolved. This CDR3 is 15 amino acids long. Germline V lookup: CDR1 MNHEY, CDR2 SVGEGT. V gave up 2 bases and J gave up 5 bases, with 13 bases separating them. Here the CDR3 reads CASSYAGLPDQPQHF. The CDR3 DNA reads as TGTGCCAGCAGTTACGCCGGACTCCCCGATCAGCCCCAGCATTTT.

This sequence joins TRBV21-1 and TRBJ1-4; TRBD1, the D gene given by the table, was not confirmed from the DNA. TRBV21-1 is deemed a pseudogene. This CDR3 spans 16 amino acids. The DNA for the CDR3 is TGTGCCAGCGAAGGGGCCCCGGGACAGAATAATGAAAAACTGTTTTTT. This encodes CASEGAPGQNNEKLFF.

The CDR3 nucleotides read TGCGCCAGCAGCTTCAATCCGGGACAGGGGGCCTCGAACACTGAAGCTTTCTTT. It yields the protein CASSFNPGQGASNTEAFF. The chain is built from TRBV5-1 and TRBJ1-1; 12 nucleotides match TRBD1. Germline values: CDR1 SGHRS, CDR2 YFSETQ. J lost 1 base, V lost 2 bases, and 9 bases had no gene match. The CDR3 covers 18 residues.

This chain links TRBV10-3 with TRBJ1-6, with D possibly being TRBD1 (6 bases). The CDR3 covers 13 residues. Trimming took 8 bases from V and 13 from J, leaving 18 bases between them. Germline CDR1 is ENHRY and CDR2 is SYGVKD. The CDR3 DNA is TGTGCCATCTCGGGACAATTAGCGTCCCCCCTCCACTTT. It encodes CAISGQLASPLHF.

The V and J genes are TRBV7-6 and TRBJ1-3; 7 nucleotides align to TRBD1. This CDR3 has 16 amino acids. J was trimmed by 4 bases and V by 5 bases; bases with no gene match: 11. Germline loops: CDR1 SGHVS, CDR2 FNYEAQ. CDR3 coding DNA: TGTGCCAGCAGCGGACGACAGGGAGCGGAGGGAAACACCATATATTTT. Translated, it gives CASSGRQGAEGNTIYF.

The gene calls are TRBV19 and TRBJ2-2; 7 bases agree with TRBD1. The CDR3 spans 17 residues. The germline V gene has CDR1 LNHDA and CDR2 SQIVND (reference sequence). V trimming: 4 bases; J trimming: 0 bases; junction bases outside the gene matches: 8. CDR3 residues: CASSRRPGTANTGELFF. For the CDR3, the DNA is TGTGCCAGTAGTAGGCGACCGGGGACAGCGAACACCGGGGAGCTGTTTTTT. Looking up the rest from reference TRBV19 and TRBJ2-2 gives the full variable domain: DGGITQSPKYLFRKEGQNVTLSCEQNLNHDAMYWYRQDPGQGLRLIYYSQIVNDFQKGDIAEGYSVSREKKESFPLTVTSAQKNPTAFYLCASSRRPGTANTGELFFGEGSRLTVL.

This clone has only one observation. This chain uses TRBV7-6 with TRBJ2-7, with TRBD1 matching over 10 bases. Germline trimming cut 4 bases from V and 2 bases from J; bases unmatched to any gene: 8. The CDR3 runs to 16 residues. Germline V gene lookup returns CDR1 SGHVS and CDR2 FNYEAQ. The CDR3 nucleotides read TGTGCCAGCAGCTCGACCGGGACAGGGGAAACCTACGAGCAGTACTTC. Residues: CASSSTGTGETYEQYF.

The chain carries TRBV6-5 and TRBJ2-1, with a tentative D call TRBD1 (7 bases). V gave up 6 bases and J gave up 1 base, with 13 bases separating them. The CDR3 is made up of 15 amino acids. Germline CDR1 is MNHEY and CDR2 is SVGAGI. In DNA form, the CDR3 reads TGTGCCAGCAGGGAGGGGGCGCGGTCCTACAATGAGCAGTTCTTC. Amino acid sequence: CASREGARSYNEQFF.

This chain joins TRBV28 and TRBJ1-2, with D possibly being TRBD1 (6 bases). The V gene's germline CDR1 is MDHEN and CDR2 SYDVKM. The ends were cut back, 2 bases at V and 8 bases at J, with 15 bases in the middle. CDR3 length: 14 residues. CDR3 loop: CASSLGGGAYGYTF. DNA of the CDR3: TGTGCCAGCAGTTTAGGGGGGGGCGCTTACGGCTACACCTTC.

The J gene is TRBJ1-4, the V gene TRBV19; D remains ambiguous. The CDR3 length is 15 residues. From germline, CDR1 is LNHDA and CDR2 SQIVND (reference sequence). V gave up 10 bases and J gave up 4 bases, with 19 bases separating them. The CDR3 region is CATTSVGAFNEKLFF. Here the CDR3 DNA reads TGTGCCACGACCTCTGTGGGAGCCTTTAATGAAAAACTGTTTTTT.

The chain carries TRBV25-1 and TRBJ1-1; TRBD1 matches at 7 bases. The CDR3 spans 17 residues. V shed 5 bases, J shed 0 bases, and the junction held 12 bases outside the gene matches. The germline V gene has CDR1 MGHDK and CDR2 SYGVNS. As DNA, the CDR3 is TGTGCCAGCAGTCCACCCCGGACAGGCAACATGAACACTGAAGCTTTCTTT. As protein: CASSPPRTGNMNTEAFF.

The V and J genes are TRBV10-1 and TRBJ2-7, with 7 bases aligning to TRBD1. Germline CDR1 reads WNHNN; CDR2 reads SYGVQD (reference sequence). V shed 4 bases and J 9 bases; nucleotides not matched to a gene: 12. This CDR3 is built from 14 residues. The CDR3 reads CASSGGTAKTGQYF. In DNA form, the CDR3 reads TGCGCCAGCAGTGGGGGGACAGCAAAAACGGGGCAGTACTTC.

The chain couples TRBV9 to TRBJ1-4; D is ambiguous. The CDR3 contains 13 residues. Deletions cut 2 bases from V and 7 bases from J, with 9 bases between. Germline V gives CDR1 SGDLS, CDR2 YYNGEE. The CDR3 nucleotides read TGTGCCAGCAGCGTTCTAACCGGTGAAAAACTGTTTTTT. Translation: CASSVLTGEKLFF.

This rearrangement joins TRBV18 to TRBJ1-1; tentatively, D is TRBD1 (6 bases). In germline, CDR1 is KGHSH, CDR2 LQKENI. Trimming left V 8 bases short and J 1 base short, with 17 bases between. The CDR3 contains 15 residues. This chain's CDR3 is CASQRDIGRNTEAFF. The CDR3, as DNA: TGTGCCAGCCAGCGGGACATCGGCCGGAACACTGAAGCTTTCTTT.

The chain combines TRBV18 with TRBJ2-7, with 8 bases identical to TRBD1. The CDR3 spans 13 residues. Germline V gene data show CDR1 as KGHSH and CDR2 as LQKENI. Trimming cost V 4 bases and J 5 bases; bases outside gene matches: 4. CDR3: CASSRDRSHEQYF. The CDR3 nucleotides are TGTGCCAGCTCACGGGACAGGTCCCACGAGCAGTACTTC.

DNA of the CDR3: TGCGCCAGCAGTGAGTGGAGGGGTACCTCCTACGAGCAGTACTTC. Amino acid sequence: CASSEWRGTSYEQYF. The chain has TRBV10-1 and TRBJ2-7; D is perhaps TRBD2 (6 bases). V lost 1 base and J lost 0, with 10 bases in between. CDR1 and CDR2 (germline): WNHNN, SYGVQD (reference sequence). The CDR3 extends over 15 amino acids.

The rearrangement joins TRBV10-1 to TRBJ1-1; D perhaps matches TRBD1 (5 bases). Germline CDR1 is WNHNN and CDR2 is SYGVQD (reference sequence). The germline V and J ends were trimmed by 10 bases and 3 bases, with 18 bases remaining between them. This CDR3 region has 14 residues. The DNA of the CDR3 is TGCGCCACCTCTTCAGGGTCGTCGGACACTGAAGCTTTCTTT. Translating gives CATSSGSSDTEAFF.

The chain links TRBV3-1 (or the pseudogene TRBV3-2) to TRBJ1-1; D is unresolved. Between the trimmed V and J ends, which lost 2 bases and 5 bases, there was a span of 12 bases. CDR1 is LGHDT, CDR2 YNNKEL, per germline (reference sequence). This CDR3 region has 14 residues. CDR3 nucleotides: TGTGCCAGCAGCCAACTGACTATTAGAACTGAAGCTTTCTTT. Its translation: CASSQLTIRTEAFF.

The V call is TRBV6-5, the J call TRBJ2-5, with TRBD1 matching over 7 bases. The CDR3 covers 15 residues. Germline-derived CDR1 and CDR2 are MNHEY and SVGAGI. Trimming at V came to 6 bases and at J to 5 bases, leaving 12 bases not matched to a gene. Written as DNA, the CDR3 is TGTGCCAGCAGCCAGTTGACAGGGACCTGGGAGACCCAGTACTTC. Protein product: CASSQLTGTWETQYF.

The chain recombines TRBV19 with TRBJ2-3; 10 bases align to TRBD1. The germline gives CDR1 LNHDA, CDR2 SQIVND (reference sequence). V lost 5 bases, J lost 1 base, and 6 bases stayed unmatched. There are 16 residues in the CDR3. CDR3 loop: CASSPLGQGGTDTQYF. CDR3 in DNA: TGTGCCAGTAGTCCTCTCGGACAGGGGGGCACAGATACGCAGTATTTT.

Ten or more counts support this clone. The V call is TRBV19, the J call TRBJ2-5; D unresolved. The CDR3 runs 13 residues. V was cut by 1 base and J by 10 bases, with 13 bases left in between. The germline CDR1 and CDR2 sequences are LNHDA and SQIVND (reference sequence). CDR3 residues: CASSIVNSQSQYF. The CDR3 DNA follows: TGTGCCAGTAGTATAGTAAACAGTCAAAGCCAGTACTTC.

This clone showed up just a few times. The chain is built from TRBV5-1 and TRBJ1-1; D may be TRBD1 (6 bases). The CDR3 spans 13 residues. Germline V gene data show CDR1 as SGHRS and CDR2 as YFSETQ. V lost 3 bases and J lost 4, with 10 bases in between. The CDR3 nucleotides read TGCGCCAGCAGCTACAGGGAAGGCACTGAAGCTTTCTTT. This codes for CASSYREGTEAFF.

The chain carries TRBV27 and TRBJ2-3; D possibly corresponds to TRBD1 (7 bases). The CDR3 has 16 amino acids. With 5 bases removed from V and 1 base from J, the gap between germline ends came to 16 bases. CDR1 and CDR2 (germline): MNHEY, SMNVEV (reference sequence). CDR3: CASSPSTGEGTDTQYF. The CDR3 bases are TGTGCCAGCAGTCCAAGCACAGGGGAGGGCACAGATACGCAGTATTTT.

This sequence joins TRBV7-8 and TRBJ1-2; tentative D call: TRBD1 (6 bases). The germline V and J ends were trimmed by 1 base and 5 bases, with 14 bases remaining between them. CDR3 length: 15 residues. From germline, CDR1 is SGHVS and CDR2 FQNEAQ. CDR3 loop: CASSLEGGETYGYTF. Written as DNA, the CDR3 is TGTGCCAGCAGCTTAGAGGGGGGGGAGACATATGGCTACACCTTC. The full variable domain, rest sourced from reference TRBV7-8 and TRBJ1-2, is GAGVSQSPRYKVAKRGQDVALRCDPISGHVSLFWYQQALGQGPEFLTYFQNEAQLDKSGLPSDRFFAERPEGSVSTLKIQRTQQEDSAVYLCASSLEGGETYGYTFGSGTRLTVV.